This is a list of T cell receptor beta chains from one sample in a study of OX40 agonist ivuxolimab in advanced cancers. The method was immunoSEQ multiplex PCR; TCRdb's version includes in-frame clones alone and lacks a portion of them. The sample carries some 74,000 clones, roughly 94% recorded once. The sequencing here drew on CD4+ or CD8+ T cells sorted from blood, taken in a trial of the OX40 agonist ivuxolimab. The source is an adult with an advanced solid tumor such as melanoma, head and neck, liver or kidney cancer. CDR3s include the opening cysteine and the closing phenylalanine or tryptophan. The order of the fields is J gene, D gene, V gene, clone size, CDR3 protein, CDR3 DNA. A D gene is named only where the DNA matches it firmly. Clone size is given for some rows only: seen once, a few or many times, or a class if the clone is expanded.

>TRBJ2-7|TRBD2|TRBV5-6|-
CASSLVGREDEQYF
TGTGCCAGCAGCTTGGTCGGGAGGGAAGACGAGCAGTACTTC
>TRBJ2-7|-|TRBV5-4|-
CASSSSGLGSYEQYF
TGTGCCAGCAGCTCCTCGGGGCTAGGTAGCTACGAGCAGTACTTC
>TRBJ1-4|-|TRBV7-6|-
CASSLGSLGWEKLFF
TGTGCCAGCAGCTTAGGTTCTCTGGGTTGGGAAAAACTGTTTTTT
>TRBJ2-5|-|TRBV9|-
CASSPELYQETQYF
TGTGCCAGCAGCCCTGAACTGTACCAAGAGACCCAGTACTTC
>TRBJ1-1|-|TRBV9|-
CASSVDMNTEAFF
TGTGCCAGCAGCGTAGACATGAACACTGAAGCTTTCTTT
>TRBJ1-3|-|TRBV28|-
CASSPPYSGNTIYF
TGTGCCAGCAGTCCCCCTTACTCTGGAAACACCATATATTTT
>TRBJ2-7|TRBD1|TRBV28|-
CASWDRVLGQYF
TGTGCCAGCTGGGACAGGGTCCTGGGGCAGTACTTC
>TRBJ2-7|TRBD1|TRBV19|-
CASGQGNYEQYF
TGTGCCAGCGGACAGGGGAACTACGAGCAGTACTTC
>TRBJ1-2|-|TRBV29-1|once
CSVHGVPEGYTF
TGCAGCGTGCACGGGGTCCCGGAGGGCTACACCTTC
>TRBJ1-4|-|TRBV27|-
CASSFAGQYEKLFF
TGTGCCAGCAGTTTCGCCGGACAATATGAAAAACTGTTTTTT
>TRBJ2-7|-|TRBV6-5|-
CASSYSHDSGSTEQYF
TGTGCCAGCAGTTACTCGCACGACAGCGGGTCCACCGAGCAGTACTTC
>TRBJ2-3|-|TRBV4-1|once
CASSPRTAPQYF
TGCGCCAGCAGCCCCCGGACTGCACCGCAGTATTTT
>TRBJ2-2|-|TRBV6-5|-
CASSLYSHEGGELFF
TGTGCCAGCAGTCTATACTCCCATGAGGGCGGGGAGCTGTTTTTT
>TRBJ1-1|-|TRBV5-4|-
CASSLLGPRGTEAFF
TGTGCCAGCAGCTTGTTAGGGCCCCGAGGGACTGAAGCTTTCTTT
>TRBJ2-7|-|TRBV10-3|-
CAIGETDYYEQYF
TGTGCCATCGGGGAGACGGATTACTACGAGCAGTACTTC
>TRBJ2-1|TRBD2|TRBV19|-
CASSVGLAGANEQFF
TGTGCCAGTAGTGTCGGACTAGCGGGGGCCAATGAGCAGTTCTTC
>TRBJ1-6|-|TRBV5-6|-
CASSFRDRAIYSPLHF
TGTGCCAGCAGCTTCCGGGACCGAGCCATATATTCACCCCTCCACTTT
>TRBJ2-2|-|TRBV7-7|-
CASSGGDGTPAGELFF
TGTGCCAGCAGCGGGGGGGACGGGACACCGGCCGGGGAGCTGTTTTTT
>TRBJ2-1|-|TRBV20-1|-
CSAGPRNEQFF
TGCAGTGCGGGCCCTAGGAATGAGCAGTTCTTC
>TRBJ2-1|-|TRBV4-2|-
CASSQDLLGGQLRGEQFF
TGTGCCAGCAGCCAAGATCTGTTGGGAGGACAGTTGAGAGGTGAGCAGTTCTTC
>TRBJ2-6|-|TRBV15|-
CATSRQTGTGANVLTF
TGTGCCACCAGCAGACAGACAGGAACTGGGGCCAACGTCCTGACTTTC
>TRBJ1-1|TRBD1|TRBV28|-
CASSLDRGATEAFF
TGTGCCAGCAGTTTGGACAGGGGTGCGACTGAAGCTTTCTTT